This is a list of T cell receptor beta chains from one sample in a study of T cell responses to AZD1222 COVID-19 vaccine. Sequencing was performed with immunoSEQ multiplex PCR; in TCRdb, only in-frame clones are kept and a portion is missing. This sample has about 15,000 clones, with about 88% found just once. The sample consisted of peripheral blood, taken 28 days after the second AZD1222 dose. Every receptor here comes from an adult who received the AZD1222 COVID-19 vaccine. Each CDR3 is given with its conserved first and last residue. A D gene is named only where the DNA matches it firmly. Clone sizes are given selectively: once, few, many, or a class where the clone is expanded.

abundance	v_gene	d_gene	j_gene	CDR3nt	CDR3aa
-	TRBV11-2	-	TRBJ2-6	TGTGCCAGCAGCTCGGGGCAGGGTCGAGGTGGGGCCAACGTCCTGACTTTC	CASSSGQGRGGANVLTF
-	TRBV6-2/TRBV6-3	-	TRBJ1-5	TGTGCCAGCAGTTACTTCGGATCAGGGCAGCCCCAGCATTTT	CASSYFGSGQPQHF
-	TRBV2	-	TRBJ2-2	TGTGCCAGCAGTGACCTGGGCATCGGGGAGCTGTTTTTT	CASSDLGIGELFF
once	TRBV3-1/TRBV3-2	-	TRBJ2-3	TGTGCCAGCAGCCAAGGATGGGGGGGGCGCACAGATACGCAGTATTTT	CASSQGWGGRTDTQYF
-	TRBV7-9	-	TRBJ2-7	TGTGCCAGCAGCCCGAACGCAGTGAACTCCTACGAGCAGTACTTC	CASSPNAVNSYEQYF
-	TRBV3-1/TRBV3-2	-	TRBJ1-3	TGTGCCAGCAGCCAAGAACCCTCTGGAAACACCATATATTTT	CASSQEPSGNTIYF
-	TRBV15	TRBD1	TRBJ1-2	TGTGCCACCAGCAGAGATCAGGGGGCAGCTAACTATGGCTACACCTTC	CATSRDQGAANYGYTF
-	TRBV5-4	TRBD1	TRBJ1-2	TGTGCCAGCAGTCCAGCACAGGGGTATGGCTACACCTTC	CASSPAQGYGYTF
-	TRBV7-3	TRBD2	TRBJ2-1	TGTGCCAGCAGGCCGCAATCTAGCGGGAGTTCTAATGAGCAGTTCTTC	CASRPQSSGSSNEQFF
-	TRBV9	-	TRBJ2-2	TGTGCCAGCAGCTCTCCACTGCGCAGGGAGGCCGGGGAGCTGTTTTTT	CASSSPLRREAGELFF
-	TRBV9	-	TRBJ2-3	TGTGCCAGCAGCCCGAATGGGGAGTCTTCTGATACGCAGTATTTT	CASSPNGESSDTQYF
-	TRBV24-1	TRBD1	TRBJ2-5	TGTGCCACCAGTGAGACCGACAGGGGGCCCCCGGCCCAGTACTTC	CATSETDRGPPAQYF
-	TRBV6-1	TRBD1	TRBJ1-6	TGTGCCAGCAGTGAAGTAAACAGGGGGAATTCACCCCTCCACTTT	CASSEVNRGNSPLHF
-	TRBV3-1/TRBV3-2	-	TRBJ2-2	TGTGCCAGCAGCCTCGGGAGGGGGCTACGCACCGGGGAGCTGTTTTTT	CASSLGRGLRTGELFF
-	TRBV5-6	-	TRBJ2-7	TGTGCCAGCAGCTTGGTAGCCTCCTACGAGCAGTACTTC	CASSLVASYEQYF
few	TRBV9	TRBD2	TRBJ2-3	TGTGCCAGCAGCGTAGCGTACGCGGGGGGCGACGATACGCAGTATTTT	CASSVAYAGGDDTQYF
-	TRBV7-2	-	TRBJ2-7	TGTGCCAGCAGCTTAGGAGGTCAGGGACTCCCTTACGAGCAGTACTTC	CASSLGGQGLPYEQYF
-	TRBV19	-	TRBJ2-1	TGTGCCAGTAGTATGGTGGTAGGCTCCTACAATGAGCAGTTCTTC	CASSMVVGSYNEQFF
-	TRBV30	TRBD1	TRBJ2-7	TGTGCCTGGAGTAAATTCCGGGACAGGGGAAGCGAGCAGTACTTC	CAWSKFRDRGSEQYF
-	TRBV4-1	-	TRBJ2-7	TGCGCCAGCAGCCAGGGGGCCGGGCCGCCAGCCGAGCAGTACTTC	CASSQGAGPPAEQYF
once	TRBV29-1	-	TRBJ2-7	TGCAGCGGCGGGCCAGGGGGGACCTACGAGCAGTACTTC	CSGGPGGTYEQYF
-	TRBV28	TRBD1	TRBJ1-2	TGTGCCAGCAGTGAAAGGACAGGAGGAAACTATGGCTACACCTTC	CASSERTGGNYGYTF
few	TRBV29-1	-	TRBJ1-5	TGCAGCGTCGCAACAGGCGTGGGGCAGCCCCAGCATTTT	CSVATGVGQPQHF
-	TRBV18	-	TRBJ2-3	TGTGCCAGCTCAGTTCTTAGCACAGATACGCAGTATTTT	CASSVLSTDTQYF
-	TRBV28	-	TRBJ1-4	TGTGCCAGCAGTTTTATTAACGGGGGTAAACTGTTTTTT	CASSFINGGKLFF
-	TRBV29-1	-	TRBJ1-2	TGCAGCGTTGAGGGGGCATATCGGTATGGCTACACCTTC	CSVEGAYRYGYTF
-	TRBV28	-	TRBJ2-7	TGTGCCAGCAGTTTATCAGAGTACGAGCAGTACTTC	CASSLSEYEQYF